The 16 T cell receptor beta chains below all came from one sample that was sequenced in a study of T-cell memory formation after mild COVID-19. A single record per CDR3 protein comes from TCRdb applying MiXCR to the 5' RACE reads. Among around 400,000 distinct CDR3 sequences listed, around 24% were seen once. Sequenced material: PBMCs or a T cell subset sorted from them (not recorded which). The receptors come from an adult woman who had mild COVID-19 (a few samples of this study predate the infection). Cell type and time point are not known.

This chain uses TRBV7-9 with TRBJ2-5, with 11 bases identical to TRBD2. CDR1 is SEHNR, CDR2 FQNEAQ, per germline (reference sequence). The CDR3 has 16 residues. V trimming: 2 bases; J trimming: 4 bases; junction bases outside the gene matches: 6. The CDR3 loop reads CASSLTSGRPGETQYF. In nucleotides, the CDR3 is TGTGCCAGCAGCTTAACTAGCGGGAGACCGGGAGAGACCCAGTACTTC.

This clonotype has only a few counts. The chain couples TRBV6-2 or TRBV6-3 to TRBJ2-7; D could derive from TRBD1 or TRBD2 (5 bases each). The CDR3 is made up of 14 amino acids. Trimming pared 2 bases from V and 2 bases from J, leaving 10 bases between. Germline-derived CDR1 and CDR2 are MNHEY and SVGEGT. The CDR3 nucleotides are TGTGCCAGCAGTTACGGGAGAGGGGCCTACGAGCAGTACTTC. Encoded protein: CASSYGRGAYEQYF.

The chain carries TRBV13 and TRBJ1-5; a possible D gene is TRBD1 (5 bases). The V end was cut by 4 bases, the J end by 3 bases, with 10 bases between. CDR1 and CDR2 from the germline V gene are PRHDT and FYEKMQ (reference sequence). The CDR3 is 14 amino acids. The CDR3 DNA reads TGTGCCAGCAGCTCGAGACAGTACAATCAGCCCCAGCATTTT. This encodes CASSSRQYNQPQHF. Based on the CDR3 plus reference TRBV13 and TRBJ1-5, the full variable domain is AAGVIQSPRHLIKEKRETATLKCYPIPRHDTVYWYQQGPGQDPQFLISFYEKMQSDKGSIPDRFSAQQFSDYHSELNMSSLELGDSALYFCASSSRQYNQPQHFGDGTRLSIL.

The rearrangement uses TRBV4-1 and TRBJ2-3; 10 bases map to TRBD2. Germline V lookup: CDR1 MGHRA, CDR2 YSYEKL. With 4 bases clipped from V and 5 bases from J, the junction kept 6 bases outside the gene matches. This CDR3 has 15 residues. CDR3 nucleotide sequence: TGCGCCAGCAGCCCTCAGCGGGGGGGCAAAGATACGCAGTATTTT. It translates to CASSPQRGGKDTQYF.

This clonotype was seen a handful of times. The rearrangement links TRBV30 to TRBJ1-1; D might be TRBD1 (5 bases). Trimming took off 6 bases at V and 8 bases at J, with 22 bases between the two ends. This CDR3 is built from 14 residues. CDR1 is GTSNPN and CDR2 is SVGIG in the germline V gene (reference sequence). The CDR3 here is CACLGRESKREAFF. The DNA of the CDR3 is TGTGCCTGTCTGGGGCGGGAATCAAAGCGGGAAGCTTTCTTT.

The chain recombines TRBV12-3 or TRBV12-4 with TRBJ1-1, with 7 bases lining up with TRBD1. J lost 10 bases, V lost 6 bases, and 14 bases had no gene match. The CDR3 is made up of 14 amino acids. DNA of the CDR3: TGTGCCAGCAGCCCCGACGACAGGGTCCTGGGAGCTTTCTTT. Encoded protein: CASSPDDRVLGAFF.

The chain carries TRBV2 and TRBJ2-1, with 10 bases identical to TRBD2. The J segment lost 1 base and the V segment lost 4 bases, leaving 10 bases of the junction unmatched. This CDR3 comprises 18 residues. Germline-derived CDR1 and CDR2 are SNHLY and FYNNEI. CDR3 sequence (DNA): TGTGCCAGCAGTGTAGGTCTAGCGGGAGAGAGGTCCTACAATGAGCAGTTCTTC. Translated: CASSVGLAGERSYNEQFF.

The CDR3 protein is CASSIGGTLSNQPQHF. Here the CDR3 DNA reads TGTGCCAGTAGTATAGGGGGAACCCTTAGCAATCAGCCCCAGCATTTT. The chain links TRBV19 to TRBJ1-5; no clear D gene. The V gene lost 1 base and the J gene lost 0 bases, with 10 bases spanning the gap. CDR1 is LNHDA, CDR2 SQIVND, per germline (reference sequence). The CDR3 extends over 16 amino acids.

This clonotype has a handful of counts. The V gene is TRBV7-2, the J gene TRBJ2-7, with unresolved D. The CDR3 spans 12 residues. The ends were cut back, 2 bases at V and 9 bases at J, with 11 bases in the middle. Germline CDR1 reads SGHTA; CDR2 reads FQGNSA. The DNA of the CDR3 is TGTGCCAGCAGCTTAAACGCTTTGAGGCAGTACTTC. Translating it yields CASSLNALRQYF. Filled out from reference TRBV7-2 and TRBJ2-7, the complete variable domain reads GAGVSQSPSNKVTEKGKDVELRCDPISGHTALYWYRQSLGQGLEFLIYFQGNSAPDKSGLPSDRFSAERTGGSVSTLTIQRTQQEDSAVYLCASSLNALRQYFGPGTRLTVT.

This clonotype was counted only a few times. V is TRBV30 and J is TRBJ1-2, with D maybe TRBD1 (5 bases). This CDR3 is 12 amino acids long. V lost 0 bases to trimming and J lost 6 bases, with 8 bases between them. Germline lookup yields CDR1 GTSNPN and CDR2 SVGIG (reference sequence). Here the CDR3 reads CAWSVLRDGYTF. DNA of the CDR3: TGTGCCTGGAGTGTACTCAGGGATGGCTACACCTTC.

V is TRBV7-9 and J is TRBJ2-2; no firm D call. From germline, CDR1 is SEHNR and CDR2 FQNEAQ (reference sequence). The CDR3 has 13 amino acids. Trimming removed 8 bases at V and 1 base at J, with 8 bases between. The CDR3 region is CASEWVNTGELFF. CDR3 sequence (DNA): TGTGCCAGCGAATGGGTGAACACCGGGGAGCTGTTTTTT. Combining the CDR3 with reference TRBV7-9 and TRBJ2-2 gives the whole variable domain DTGVSQNPRHKITKRGQNVTFRCDPISEHNRLYWYRQTLGQGPEFLTYFQNEAQLEKSRLLSDRFSAERPKGSFSTLEIQRTEQGDSAMYLCASEWVNTGELFFGEGSRLTVL.

The chain couples TRBV19 to TRBJ2-7; TRBD2 is a possible D gene (6 bases). Trimming cost V 9 bases and J 2 bases, with 23 bases left between them. Germline CDR1 reads LNHDA; CDR2 reads SQIVND (reference sequence). The CDR3 covers 16 residues. CDR3 DNA: TGTGCCAGCGGGGGAGGAGTCCCAACTGGGGCCTACGAGCAGTACTTC. The encoded protein is CASGGGVPTGAYEQYF.

V usage is TRBV20-1 and J usage is TRBJ2-1, with 7 bases aligning to TRBD2. The germline CDR1 and CDR2 sequences are DFQATT and SNEGSKA (reference sequence). Losses at the gene ends were 5 bases for V and 4 bases for J; bases not matched to a gene: 23. The CDR3 totals 19 residues. The CDR3 protein is CSAYPGPGGRGAGYNEQFF. The CDR3 coding sequence is TGCAGTGCTTACCCTGGGCCTGGAGGGAGGGGCGCGGGGTACAATGAGCAGTTCTTC.

This clonotype showed up many times. This chain uses TRBV12-3 or TRBV12-4 with TRBJ1-2; unclear D gene. The V end lost 3 bases, the J end lost 6 bases, and 8 bases lay between the germline ends. The CDR3 length is 12 residues. The CDR3 DNA reads as TGTGCCAGCAGTTTCGAGACTAATGGCTACACCTTC. Its protein is CASSFETNGYTF.

This chain links TRBV14 with TRBJ2-7; 9 bases line up with TRBD1. V shed 3 bases and J 2 bases; nucleotides not matched to a gene: 8. Germline CDR1 SGHDN, CDR2 FVKESK. The CDR3 spans 16 residues. This CDR3 reads CASSHVPGQGTYEQYF. The CDR3 region has the DNA TGTGCCAGCAGCCATGTTCCGGGACAGGGTACCTACGAGCAGTACTTC. The entire variable domain, with the rest obtained from reference TRBV14 and TRBJ2-7, is as follows: EAGVTQFPSHSVIEKGQTVTLRCDPISGHDNLYWYRRVMGKEIKFLLHFVKESKQDESGMPNNRFLAERTGGTYSTLKVQPAELEDSGVYFCASSHVPGQGTYEQYFGPGTRLTVT.

This clonotype was seen only a few times. In nucleotides, the CDR3 is TGCGCCAGCAGCTTGGAACCTAGCTCTGGGGCCAACGTCCTGACTTTC. Protein: CASSLEPSSGANVLTF. This rearrangement joins TRBV5-1 to TRBJ2-6; D unresolved. The V end lost 0 bases, the J end lost 0 bases, and 7 bases lay between the germline ends. The CDR3 totals 16 residues. CDR1 is SGHRS, CDR2 YFSETQ, per germline.